Listed below are T cell receptor beta chains from one sample, sequenced in a study of vaccination and CD4 T cells after COVID-19. For these receptors, no antigen is known. TCRdb itself ran the PCR reads through MiXCR, one entry per CDR3 protein. The table has 10,000 to 13,000 distinct CDR3 sequences, approximately 50% seen once. Material: CD4+ T cells from blood, cultured in vitro. The receptors shown here come from a human donor who had recovered from COVID-19. Both conserved end residues are part of each CDR3.

len | j_gene | v_gene | CDR3aa
15 | TRBJ1-1 | TRBV7-9 | CASSLPPRGGTEAFF
15 | TRBJ1-4 | TRBV27 | CASSFRGATNEKLFF
13 | TRBJ1-1 | TRBV27 | CASRNTDHTEAFF
15 | TRBJ2-2 | TRBV19 | CASSGGGVNTGELFF
16 | TRBJ2-2 | TRBV6-1 | CASTLAQGRNTGELFF
16 | TRBJ1-1 | TRBV5-5 | CASSFGGGLAGTEAFF
15 | TRBJ1-5 | TRBV18 | CASSLGQGVIQPQHF
15 | TRBJ1-3 | TRBV30 | CAWTIRGDSGNTIYF
14 | TRBJ2-7 | TRBV6-5 | CASSYSWGSYEQYF
17 | TRBJ2-6 | TRBV6-2/TRBV6-3 | CASSYPQGRAGANVLTF
15 | TRBJ2-2 | TRBV20-1 | CSARGTGTNTGELFF
12 | TRBJ2-3 | TRBV29-1 | CSVGQGADTQYF
17 | TRBJ2-5 | TRBV6-5 | CASSYSASGRAGETQYF
14 | TRBJ2-2 | TRBV25-1 | CASSEYGDTGELFF
13 | TRBJ2-3 | TRBV20-1 | CSARDPGTSGSYF
18 | TRBJ1-2 | TRBV24-1 | CATSDLRRLIGGNYGYTF
14 | TRBJ1-6 | TRBV11-2 | CASSLAGGRSPLHF
17 | TRBJ2-4 | TRBV15 | CATSREYSGLAKNIQYF
13 | TRBJ1-5 | TRBV30 | CAWSVGGNQPQHF
15 | TRBJ2-5 | TRBV28 | CASSLLASGSETQYF
15 | TRBJ2-5 | TRBV12-3/TRBV12-4 | CASSPRTSGQETQYF
15 | TRBJ2-5 | TRBV28 | CASKASGRGQETQYF